The clone carrying this TCR beta chain was observed once. The antigen remains undetermined. The sample comes from a study of long-term antiretroviral therapy in people with HIV. General observations from the study: In HIV, the repertoires covered a tighter span of CDR3 lengths than in controls.

An immunoSEQ assay, version v3.0, was performed at survey level. Using immunoSEQ multiplex PCR, the repertoire was profiled, and TCRdb retains in-frame clones only, with some absent. Of about 22,000 clones listed, 79% were seen once; the top ten hold about 9.4%. Clinicians in the United States treated all participants with HIV. The sample consisted of unsorted PBMCs, taken 4.1 years after starting antiretroviral therapy. This clonotype originated in a woman aged 40 to 50 with HIV.

CDR3 in amino acids: CASSHYASSGGDNEQFF. CDR3 bases: TGCGCCAGCTCTCACTACGCTTCTAGCGGGGGGGACAATGAGCAGTTCTTC. The genes are TRBV4-3 and TRBJ2-1; 12 positions agree with TRBD2. Germline CDR1 and CDR2: LGHNA and YSLEER. The CDR3 sequence is 17 residues long. Trimming took 8 bases from V and 5 from J; bases not matched to a gene: 13.